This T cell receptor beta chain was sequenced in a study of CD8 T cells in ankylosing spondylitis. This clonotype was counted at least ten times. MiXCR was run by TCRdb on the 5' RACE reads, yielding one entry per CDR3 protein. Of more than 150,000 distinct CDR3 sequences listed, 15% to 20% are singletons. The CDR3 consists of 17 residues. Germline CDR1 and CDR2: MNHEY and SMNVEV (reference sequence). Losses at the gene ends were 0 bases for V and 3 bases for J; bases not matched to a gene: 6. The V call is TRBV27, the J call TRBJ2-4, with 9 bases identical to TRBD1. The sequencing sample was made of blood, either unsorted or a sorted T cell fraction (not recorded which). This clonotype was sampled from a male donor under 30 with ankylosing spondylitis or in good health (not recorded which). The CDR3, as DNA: TGTGCCAGCAGTTTATCATGGACAGGGGCTAACAAAAACATTCAGTACTTC. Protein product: CASSLSWTGANKNIQYF.